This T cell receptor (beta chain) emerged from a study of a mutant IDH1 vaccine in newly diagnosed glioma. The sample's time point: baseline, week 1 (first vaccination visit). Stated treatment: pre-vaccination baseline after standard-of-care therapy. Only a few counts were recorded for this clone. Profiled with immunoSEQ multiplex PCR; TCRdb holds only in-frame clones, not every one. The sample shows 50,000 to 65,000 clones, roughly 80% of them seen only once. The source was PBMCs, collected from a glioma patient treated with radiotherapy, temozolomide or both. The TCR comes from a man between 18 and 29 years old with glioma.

The CDR3 DNA reads as TGTGCCAGCAGCTTGGGGACAGGGAGGGAGAACACTGAAGCTTTCTTT. As protein: CASSLGTGRENTEAFF. The chain recombines TRBV5-4 with TRBJ1-1; TRBD1 agrees at 8 bases. Germline CDR1 SGHNT, CDR2 YYREEE (reference sequence). This CDR3 is 16 amino acids long. V lost 0 bases to trimming and J lost 1 base; unmatched junction nucleotides: 5.